This TCR beta chain emerged from a study of blood T cell repertoires in COVID-19. On the study more broadly: From T cells, B-cell-depleted T cells, or PBMCs came the material, which was cDNA or gDNA.

Source study methods: Amplification of reference gene primers was used by the study to estimate nucleated cell counts. Assay used: immunoSEQ multiplex PCR; TCRdb lists only in-frame clones, some missing. V, J and clone size reflect that table, while D and trimming were determined from the DNA. The sample holds some 100,000 clones, approximately 86% seen once. Trimming took 0 bases from V and 2 from J, leaving 3 bases between them. The CDR3 consists of 13 residues. Germline V gene data show CDR1 as PRHDT and CDR2 as FYEKMQ (reference sequence). V gene TRBV13 combines with J gene TRBJ2-3; D unclear. Material for sequencing was peripheral blood. This clonotype was obtained from a woman aged 60-75 years with acute or convalescent COVID-19. CDR3 coding DNA: TGTGCCAGCAGCTTAGGCAACACAGATACGCAGTATTTT. It is translated as CASSLGNTDTQYF.